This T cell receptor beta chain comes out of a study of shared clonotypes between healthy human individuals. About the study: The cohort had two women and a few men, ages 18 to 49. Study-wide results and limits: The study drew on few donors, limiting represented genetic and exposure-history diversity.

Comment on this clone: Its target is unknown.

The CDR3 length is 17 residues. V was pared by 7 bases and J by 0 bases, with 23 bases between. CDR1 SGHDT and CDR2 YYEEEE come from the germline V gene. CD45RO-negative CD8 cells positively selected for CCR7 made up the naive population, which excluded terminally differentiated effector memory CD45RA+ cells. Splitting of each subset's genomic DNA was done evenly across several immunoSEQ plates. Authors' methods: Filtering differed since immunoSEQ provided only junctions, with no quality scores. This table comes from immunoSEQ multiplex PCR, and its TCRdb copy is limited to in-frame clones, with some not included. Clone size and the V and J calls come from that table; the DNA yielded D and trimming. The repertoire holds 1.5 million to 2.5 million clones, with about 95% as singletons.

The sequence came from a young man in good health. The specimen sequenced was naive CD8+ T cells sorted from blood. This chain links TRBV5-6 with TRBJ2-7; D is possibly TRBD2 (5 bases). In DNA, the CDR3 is TGTGCCAGCGTGAAACTAGGGTACGGTGAGAGCTCCTACGAGCAGTACTTC. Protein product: CASVKLGYGESSYEQYF.